The 26 T cell receptor beta chains below come from one sample, sequenced in a study of shared clonotypes between healthy human individuals. Data came from immunoSEQ multiplex PCR; TCRdb stores just in-frame clones and leaves some out. The table has around 2.1 million clones, around 93% seen once. Only CD45RO-negative cells positively selected for CCR7 counted as naive CD8 cells, so terminally differentiated effector memory CD45RA+ cells were excluded. Material: naive CD8+ T cells from PBMCs. These receptors were obtained from a man aged 18 to 35 in good health. Some clones in this sample may be carry-over from other donors' samples.

The gene calls are TRBV25-1 and TRBJ2-1; TRBD1 matches 8 bases. V lost 1 base, J lost 7 bases, and 9 bases stayed unmatched. The CDR3 covers 16 residues. Germline CDR1 is MGHDK and CDR2 is SYGVNS. Here the CDR3 DNA reads TGTGCCAGCAGTGAATTTTCCGCAGGGGGCTCGAATGAGCAGTTCTTC. Its protein is CASSEFSAGGSNEQFF.

The chain links TRBV28 to TRBJ2-3; D might be TRBD2 (5 bases). The CDR3 runs 15 residues. Germline-derived CDR1 and CDR2 are MDHEN and SYDVKM. V gave up 7 bases and J gave up 4 bases, with 18 bases separating them. CDR3 in DNA: TGTGCCAGCACTATTGTGGGAGCACTCGCAGATACGCAGTATTTT. Its translation: CASTIVGALADTQYF.

In DNA, the CDR3 is TGCGCCAGCAGCTTCTCAGGTCTGGGGCAAGAGACCCAGTACTTC. Protein sequence: CASSFSGLGQETQYF. J is TRBJ2-5 and V is TRBV5-1; no clear D gene. CDR3 length: 15 amino acids. CDR1 and CDR2 from the germline V gene are SGHRS and YFSETQ. With 2 bases removed from V and 2 bases from J, the gap between germline ends came to 13 bases.

The gene calls are TRBV6-1 and TRBJ2-7; 9 bases match TRBD1. This CDR3 has 15 amino acids. J was trimmed by 3 bases and V by 7 bases; bases with no gene match: 10. Germline-derived CDR1 and CDR2 are MNHNS and SASEGT. DNA of the CDR3: TGTGCCAGCACCCGAAACAGGGGGCAAGACTACGAGCAGTACTTC. This translates into CASTRNRGQDYEQYF.

As DNA, the CDR3 is TGTGCCAGCAGCTTAGGGCGGACATACAATGAGCAGTTCTTC. Its translation: CASSLGRTYNEQFF. The chain couples TRBV7-6 to TRBJ2-1, with D possibly being TRBD1 (5 bases). Germline-derived CDR1 and CDR2 are SGHVS and FNYEAQ. The CDR3 contains 14 residues. V dropped 1 base and J dropped 4 bases, with 8 bases sitting between them.

The chain recombines TRBV5-1 with TRBJ2-1; 7 positions match TRBD2. Germline CDR1 reads SGHRS; CDR2 reads YFSETQ. Losses at the gene ends were 7 bases for V and 7 bases for J; bases not matched to a gene: 8. CDR3 length equals 13 residues. CDR3 residues: CASGAGMLNEQFF. The CDR3 DNA reads TGCGCCAGCGGAGCGGGAATGTTGAATGAGCAGTTCTTC.

The chain carries TRBV4-3 and TRBJ2-7; D assignment may be TRBD1 or TRBD2 (5 bases each). Germline values: CDR1 LGHNA, CDR2 YSLEER. The CDR3 is 16 residues long. Between the trimmed V and J ends, which lost 1 base and 0 bases, there was a span of 13 bases. As DNA, the CDR3 is TGCGCCAGCAGCCAAGGCACCGGGGCCGTCTCCTACGAGCAGTACTTC. Protein sequence: CASSQGTGAVSYEQYF.

Regarding this clone: In the same sample, other DNA sequences code for this CDR3. The J gene is TRBJ1-2, the V gene TRBV29-1; TRBD1 might be the D (6 bases). This CDR3 comprises 12 residues. V was trimmed by 5 bases and J by 5 bases, leaving 12 bases between them. The V gene's germline CDR1 is SQVTM and CDR2 ANQGSEA. CDR3 in DNA: TGCAGCGTTCTTGGGGGCGATTATGGCTACACCTTC. Its translation: CSVLGGDYGYTF.

The rearrangement joins TRBV29-1 to TRBJ2-5; 10 bases fit TRBD2. Matching the DNA end better, TRBJ2-7 makes the J call doubtful. CDR1 SQVTM and CDR2 ANQGSEA come from the germline V gene. This CDR3 is 15 amino acids long. The CDR3 sequence is CSVPKHSGRRYEQYF. DNA of the CDR3: TGCAGCGTTCCTAAACATAGCGGGAGGAGGTACGAGCAGTACTTC.

V usage is TRBV28 and J usage is TRBJ2-3; D is undetermined. Trimming cost V 0 bases and J 0 bases, with 7 bases left between them. CDR1 and CDR2 (germline): MDHEN, SYDVKM. The CDR3 has 15 amino acids. The CDR3 sequence: CASSLWAASTDTQYF. The CDR3 DNA sequence: TGTGCCAGCAGTTTATGGGCGGCTAGCACAGATACGCAGTATTTT.

This clone came up once. The V and J genes are TRBV9 and TRBJ2-3, with D perhaps matching TRBD2 (6 bases). This CDR3 is 17 amino acids long. The V end lost 4 bases, the J end lost 0 bases, and 18 bases lay between the germline ends. CDR1 is SGDLS and CDR2 is YYNGEE in the germline V gene. The CDR3 region has the DNA TGTGCCAGCAGCCTCCACCCCAGTAGCGGCAGCACAGATACGCAGTATTTT. It specifies CASSLHPSSGSTDTQYF. Based on the CDR3 plus reference TRBV9 and TRBJ2-3, the full variable domain is DSGVTQTPKHLITATGQRVTLRCSPRSGDLSVYWYQQSLDQGLQFLIQYYNGEERAKGNILERFSAQQFPDLHSELNLSSLELGDSALYFCASSLHPSSGSTDTQYFGPGTRLTVL.

V and J are TRBV29-1 and TRBJ2-6, with a possible D match to TRBD1 (6 bases). The CDR3 is 18 amino acids. V dropped 3 bases and J dropped 0 bases, with 18 bases sitting between them. Germline lookup yields CDR1 SQVTM and CDR2 ANQGSEA. In nucleotides, the CDR3 is TGCAGCGTTGAGGGGGAAGACAGGCAGGACTCTGGGGCCAACGTCCTGACTTTC. This sequence encodes CSVEGEDRQDSGANVLTF.

The chain recombines TRBV7-6 with TRBJ1-1; unclear D gene. Germline values: CDR1 SGHVS, CDR2 FNYEAQ. V gave up 2 bases and J gave up 6 bases, with 13 bases separating them. The CDR3 consists of 14 residues. In nucleotides, the CDR3 is TGTGCCAGCAGCTTATCGGCAGATAAATCTGAAGCTTTCTTT. This gives the protein CASSLSADKSEAFF.

The chain is built from TRBV11-2 and TRBJ2-7; 10 nucleotides match TRBD2. Per the germline V gene, CDR1 is SGHAT and CDR2 is FQNNGV. Trimming took 5 bases from V and 6 from J; bases not matched to a gene: 13. There are 16 residues in the CDR3. The DNA of the CDR3 is TGTGCCAGCAGCCCTCTCCCGGCTAGCGGGAGCGGCGAGCAGTACTTC. The encoded protein is CASSPLPASGSGEQYF.

This clone appeared a single time. The chain carries TRBV7-3 and TRBJ2-3; no firm D call. Germline CDR1 and CDR2: SGHTA and FQGTGA. The CDR3 covers 15 residues. V was cut by 4 bases and J by 0 bases, with 11 bases left in between. CDR3 DNA sequence: TGTGCCAGCAGCTCACACGACGGTAGCACAGATACGCAGTATTTT. Its translation is CASSSHDGSTDTQYF.

The chain joins TRBV7-9 to TRBJ2-7; D may match TRBD1 or TRBD2 (5 bases each). Germline assignment: CDR1 SEHNR and CDR2 FQNEAQ (reference sequence). Trimming stripped 5 bases from V and 3 bases from J, with 20 bases between. This CDR3 is built from 16 residues. DNA of the CDR3: TGTGCCAGCAGCACCAAAGGAAGGGACGGCGGCTACGAGCAGTACTTC. Translation gives CASSTKGRDGGYEQYF.

The chain uses TRBV5-6 and TRBJ2-2, with 8 bases aligning to TRBD1. This CDR3 is built from 13 residues. The junction had 3 bases not matched to a gene; V was cut back by 4 bases and J by 7 bases. Germline values: CDR1 SGHDT, CDR2 YYEEEE. The CDR3 DNA sequence: TGTGCCAGCAGCATAGACAGGGGCGGGGAGCTGTTTTTT. Translating it yields CASSIDRGGELFF.

The chain recombines TRBV7-2 with TRBJ1-1, with unresolved D. The germline V and J ends were trimmed by 5 bases and 7 bases, with 14 bases remaining between them. Germline values: CDR1 SGHTA, CDR2 FQGNSA. This CDR3 comprises 13 residues. The CDR3 DNA sequence: TGTGCCAGCAGCACCCATGGGTCTGTTGAAGCTTTCTTT. Translating it yields CASSTHGSVEAFF.

This chain links TRBV28 with TRBJ2-7; D gene unclear. V dropped 8 bases and J dropped 1 base, with 9 bases sitting between them. The CDR3 is 12 residues long. Germline values: CDR1 MDHEN, CDR2 SYDVKM. The CDR3 region is CASCTDSYEQYF. CDR3 coding DNA: TGTGCCAGCTGCACGGATTCCTACGAGCAGTACTTC.

The CDR3 protein is CASSLSIERETKNEQFF. CDR3 DNA: TGTGCCAGCAGTTTATCGATTGAGCGGGAGACTAAGAATGAGCAGTTCTTC. The rearrangement joins TRBV28 to TRBJ2-1; 8 nucleotides line up with TRBD2. J was trimmed by 7 bases and V by 1 base; bases with no gene match: 12. Per germline, CDR1 MDHEN and CDR2 SYDVKM. The CDR3 covers 17 residues.

The rearrangement joins TRBV7-9 to TRBJ1-2, with TRBD1 matching over 9 bases. V shed 1 base, J shed 0 bases, and the junction held 3 bases outside the gene matches. Looked up from germline, CDR1 is SEHNR and CDR2 is FQNEAQ (reference sequence). This CDR3 contains 16 residues. CDR3 in DNA: TGTGCCAGCAGCTTAGATAGGACAGGGGCTAACTATGGCTACACCTTC. Translated: CASSLDRTGANYGYTF.

The chain recombines TRBV27 with TRBJ2-7; 8 bases align to TRBD1. CDR1 and CDR2 from the germline V gene are MNHEY and SMNVEV (reference sequence). J was trimmed by 4 bases and V by 5 bases; bases with no gene match: 7. The CDR3 covers 14 residues. The CDR3 region has the DNA TGTGCCAGCAGTGCCGGATACAGGGGGTACGAGCAGTACTTC. It specifies CASSAGYRGYEQYF.

The chain combines TRBV7-6 with TRBJ1-2; tentative D call: TRBD1 (5 bases). V lost 1 base and J 1 base, leaving 13 bases between the germline ends. CDR3 length equals 16 residues. Germline CDR1 is SGHVS and CDR2 is FNYEAQ. DNA of the CDR3: TGTGCCAGCAGCTTAGAAGGGACCAAACTTAACTATGGCTACACCTTC. The encoded protein is CASSLEGTKLNYGYTF.

The genes are TRBV4-1 and TRBJ2-3; the D is unclear. The V gene's germline CDR1 is MGHRA and CDR2 YSYEKL. This CDR3 is 16 amino acids long. Trimming took off 6 bases at V and 0 bases at J, with 16 bases between the two ends. CDR3 sequence: CASRSLVGISTDTQYF. CDR3 coding DNA: TGCGCCAGCAGGAGCCTAGTAGGGATTAGCACAGATACGCAGTATTTT.

The genes are TRBV27 and TRBJ1-4, with a tentative D call TRBD1 (5 bases). This CDR3 is 14 amino acids long. V gave up 10 bases and J gave up 11 bases, with 23 bases separating them. Germline CDR1 MNHEY, CDR2 SMNVEV (reference sequence). The CDR3 nucleotides read TGTGCCACCTCGGTTGGGACGCCGGCGCGGAAACTGTTTTTT. Protein: CATSVGTPARKLFF.

This sequence joins TRBV21-1 and TRBJ2-3; the table assigns TRBD2, which was not confirmed against the DNA. TRBV21-1 represents a pseudogene. The CDR3 has 15 residues. The CDR3 spells CASTYCKRVTDTQYF. Here the CDR3 DNA reads TGTGCCAGCACTTACTGTAAGCGGGTAACAGATACGCAGTATTTT.